The sequence of this T cell receptor beta chain was determined in a study of T-cell reconstitution after alpha-beta-depleted transplantation in children. Study results and limitations: The study reportedly traced alpha-beta T cells about two months after transplant to several hundred expanded graft clones.

Using unique molecular identifiers, the investigators prepared the TCRbeta library. TCRdb redid the calling of the PCR reads with MiXCR, one entry per CDR3 protein. The sample records about 120,000 distinct CDR3 sequences, about 9.4% being singletons. This clonotype showed up many times. Its antigen is as yet unknown. This CDR3 has 13 amino acids. The ends were cut back, 1 base at V and 8 bases at J, with 10 bases in the middle. Germline loops: CDR1 SGHDT, CDR2 YYEEEE. Sequenced material: PBMCs, taken before TCRalphabeta/CD19-depleted stem cell transplant. The sequence was collected from a boy under 10 years old with acute lymphoblastic leukemia, due to receive a stem cell transplant. The chain employs TRBV5-6 and TRBJ2-1; D gene uncertain. The CDR3 reads CASSLPARDEQFF. The CDR3 nucleotides read TGTGCCAGCAGCTTGCCTGCGCGCGATGAGCAGTTCTTC. The full variable domain, its missing parts supplied by reference TRBV5-6 and TRBJ2-1, is DAGVTQSPTHLIKTRGQQVTLRCSPKSGHDTVSWYQQALGQGPQFIFQYYEEEERQRGNFPDRFSGHQFPNYSSELNVNALLLGDSALYLCASSLPARDEQFFGPGTRLTVL.